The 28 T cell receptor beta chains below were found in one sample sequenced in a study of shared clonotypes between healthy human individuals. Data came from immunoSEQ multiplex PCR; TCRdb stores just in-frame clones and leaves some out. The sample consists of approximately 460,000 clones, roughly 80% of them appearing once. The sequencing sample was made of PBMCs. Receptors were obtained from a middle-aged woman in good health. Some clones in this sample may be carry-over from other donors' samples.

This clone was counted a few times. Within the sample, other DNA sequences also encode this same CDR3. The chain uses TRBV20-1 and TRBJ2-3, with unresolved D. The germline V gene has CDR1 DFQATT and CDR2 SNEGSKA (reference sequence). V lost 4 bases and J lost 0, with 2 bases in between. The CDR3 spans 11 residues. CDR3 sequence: CSATSTDTQYF. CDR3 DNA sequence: TGCAGTGCTACCAGCACAGATACGCAGTATTTT.

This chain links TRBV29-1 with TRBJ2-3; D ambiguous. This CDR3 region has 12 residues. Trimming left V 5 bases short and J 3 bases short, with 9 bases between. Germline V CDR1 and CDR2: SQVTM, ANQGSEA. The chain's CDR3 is CSVSPTTDTQYF. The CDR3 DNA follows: TGCAGCGTTAGTCCAACAACAGATACGCAGTATTTT.

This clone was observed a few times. The CDR3 bases are TGTGCCATTTCCGGGACTCCCCCCTACGAGCAGTACTTC. It encodes CAISGTPPYEQYF. The gene calls are TRBV10-3 and TRBJ2-7; perhaps TRBD2 as D (6 bases). V was shortened by 9 bases and J by 2 bases, with 14 bases between the two germline ends. Germline V gene lookup returns CDR1 ENHRY and CDR2 SYGVKD. The CDR3 length is 13 residues.

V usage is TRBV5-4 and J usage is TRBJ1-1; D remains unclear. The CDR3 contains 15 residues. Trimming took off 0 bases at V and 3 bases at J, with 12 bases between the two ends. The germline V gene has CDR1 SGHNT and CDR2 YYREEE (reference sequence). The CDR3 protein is CASSLATNRYTEAFF. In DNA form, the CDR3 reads TGTGCCAGCAGCTTGGCTACTAACAGATACACTGAAGCTTTCTTT. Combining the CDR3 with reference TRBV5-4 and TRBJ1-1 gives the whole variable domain ETGVTQSPTHLIKTRGQQVTLRCSSQSGHNTVSWYQQALGQGPQFIFQYYREEENGRGNFPPRFSGLQFPNYSSELNVNALELDDSALYLCASSLATNRYTEAFFGQGTRLTVV.

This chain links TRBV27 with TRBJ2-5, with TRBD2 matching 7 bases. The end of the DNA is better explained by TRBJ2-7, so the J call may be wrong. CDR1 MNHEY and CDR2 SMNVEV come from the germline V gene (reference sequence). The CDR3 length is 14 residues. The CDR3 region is CASSFGLDLDEQYF. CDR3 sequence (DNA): TGTGCCAGCAGTTTCGGACTAGATTTGGACGAGCAGTACTTC.

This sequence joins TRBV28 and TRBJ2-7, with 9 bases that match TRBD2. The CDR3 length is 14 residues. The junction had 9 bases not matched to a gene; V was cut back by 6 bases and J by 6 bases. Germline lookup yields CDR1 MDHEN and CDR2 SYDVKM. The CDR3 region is CASRTSGFRGEQYF. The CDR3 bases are TGTGCCAGCAGGACTAGCGGATTCCGGGGCGAGCAGTACTTC. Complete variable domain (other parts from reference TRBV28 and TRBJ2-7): DVKVTQSSRYLVKRTGEKVFLECVQDMDHENMFWYRQDPGLGLRLIYFSYDVKMKEKGDIPEGYSVSREKKERFSLILESASTNQTSMYLCASRTSGFRGEQYFGPGTRLTVT.

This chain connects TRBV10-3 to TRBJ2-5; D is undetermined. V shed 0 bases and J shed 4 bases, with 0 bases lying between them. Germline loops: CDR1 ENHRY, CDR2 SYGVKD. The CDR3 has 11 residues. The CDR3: CAISESETQYF. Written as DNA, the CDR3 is TGTGCCATCAGTGAGTCAGAGACCCAGTACTTC.

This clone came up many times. CDR3 bases: TGCGCCAGCAGCTTGGGGCACCCTGGGAACACTGAAGCTTTCTTT. Translation gives CASSLGHPGNTEAFF. V and J are TRBV5-1 and TRBJ1-1; D not certain. V lost 0 bases, J lost 1 base, and 10 bases lay in between. Germline-derived CDR1 and CDR2 are SGHRS and YFSETQ. The length of the CDR3 is 15 residues. Based on the CDR3 plus reference TRBV5-1 and TRBJ1-1, the full variable domain is KAGVTQTPRYLIKTRGQQVTLSCSPISGHRSVSWYQQTPGQGLQFLFEYFSETQRNKGNFPGRFSGRQFSNSRSEMNVSTLELGDSALYLCASSLGHPGNTEAFFGQGTRLTVV.

The CDR3 is CASRKSGGTQYF. CDR3 DNA: TGTGCCAGCAGGAAATCGGGGGGTACGCAGTATTTT. V gene TRBV28 combines with J gene TRBJ2-3; 7 bases match TRBD2. The CDR3 spans 12 residues. Trimming took 6 bases from V and 8 from J; bases not matched to a gene: 5. Germline CDR1 and CDR2: MDHEN and SYDVKM. The full variable domain, completed using reference TRBV28 and TRBJ2-3, is DVKVTQSSRYLVKRTGEKVFLECVQDMDHENMFWYRQDPGLGLRLIYFSYDVKMKEKGDIPEGYSVSREKKERFSLILESASTNQTSMYLCASRKSGGTQYFGPGTRLTVL.

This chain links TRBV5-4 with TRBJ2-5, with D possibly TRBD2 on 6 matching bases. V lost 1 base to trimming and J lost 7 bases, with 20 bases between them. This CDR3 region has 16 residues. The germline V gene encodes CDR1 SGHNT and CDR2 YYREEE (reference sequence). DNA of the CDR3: TGTGCCAGCAGCTTGAAGGGACTCCTTGGCGTCGGGACCCAGTACTTC. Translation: CASSLKGLLGVGTQYF.

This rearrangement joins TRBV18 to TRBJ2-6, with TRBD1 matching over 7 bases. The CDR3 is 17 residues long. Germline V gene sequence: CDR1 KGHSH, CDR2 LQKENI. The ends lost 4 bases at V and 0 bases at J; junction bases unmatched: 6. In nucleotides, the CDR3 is TGTGCCAGCTCACGATCGACAGGGAACTCTGGGGCCAACGTCCTGACTTTC. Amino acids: CASSRSTGNSGANVLTF.

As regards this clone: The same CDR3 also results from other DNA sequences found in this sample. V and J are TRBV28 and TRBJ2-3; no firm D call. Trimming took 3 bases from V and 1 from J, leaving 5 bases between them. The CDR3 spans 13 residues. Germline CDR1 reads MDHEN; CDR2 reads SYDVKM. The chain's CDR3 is CASSFGGTDTQYF. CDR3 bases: TGTGCCAGCAGTTTTGGCGGCACAGATACGCAGTATTTT.

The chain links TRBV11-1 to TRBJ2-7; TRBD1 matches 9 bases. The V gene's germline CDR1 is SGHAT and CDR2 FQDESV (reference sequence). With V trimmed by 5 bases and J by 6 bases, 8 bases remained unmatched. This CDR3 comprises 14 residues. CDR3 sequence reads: CASSLRTGDGEQYF. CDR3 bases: TGTGCCAGCAGCCTCAGGACAGGGGACGGCGAGCAGTACTTC.

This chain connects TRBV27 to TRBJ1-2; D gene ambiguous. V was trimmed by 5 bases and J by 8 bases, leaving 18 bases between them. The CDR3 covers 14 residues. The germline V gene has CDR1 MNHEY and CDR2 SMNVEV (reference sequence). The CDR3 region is CASSPLLGLLGYTF. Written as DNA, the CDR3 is TGTGCCAGCAGTCCGCTACTCGGGCTCTTGGGCTACACCTTC.

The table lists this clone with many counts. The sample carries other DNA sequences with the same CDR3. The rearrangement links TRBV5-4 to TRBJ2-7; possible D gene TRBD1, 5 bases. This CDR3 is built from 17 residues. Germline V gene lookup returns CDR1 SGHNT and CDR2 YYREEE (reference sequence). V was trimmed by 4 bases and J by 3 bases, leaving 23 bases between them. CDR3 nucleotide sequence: TGTGCCAGCAGCAAAGGACAAACCTTCGGGCCGATCTACGAGCAGTACTTC. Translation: CASSKGQTFGPIYEQYF.

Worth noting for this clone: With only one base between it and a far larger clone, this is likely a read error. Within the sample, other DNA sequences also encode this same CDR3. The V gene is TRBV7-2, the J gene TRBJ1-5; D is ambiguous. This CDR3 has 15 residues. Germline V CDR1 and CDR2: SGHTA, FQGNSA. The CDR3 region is CASSLAPTANQPQHF. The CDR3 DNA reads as TGTGCCAGCAGCTTAGCGCCCACAGCGAATCAGCCCCAACATTTT.

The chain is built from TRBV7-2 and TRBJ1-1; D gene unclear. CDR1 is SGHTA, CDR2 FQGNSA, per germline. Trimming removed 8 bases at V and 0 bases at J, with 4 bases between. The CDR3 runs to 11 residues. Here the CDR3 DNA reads TGTGCCAGCGGACTGAACACTGAAGCTTTCTTT. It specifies CASGLNTEAFF.

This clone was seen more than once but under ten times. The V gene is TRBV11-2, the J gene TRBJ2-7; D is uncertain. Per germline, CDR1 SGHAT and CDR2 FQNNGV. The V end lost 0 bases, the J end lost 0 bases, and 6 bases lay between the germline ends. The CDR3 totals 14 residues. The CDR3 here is CASSLDSHSYEQYF. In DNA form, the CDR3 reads TGTGCCAGCAGCTTAGATTCACACTCCTACGAGCAGTACTTC. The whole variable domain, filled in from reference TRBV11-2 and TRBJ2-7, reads EAGVAQSPRYKIIEKRQSVAFWCNPISGHATLYWYQQILGQGPKLLIQFQNNGVVDDSQLPKDRFSAERLKGVDSTLKIQPAKLEDSAVYLCASSLDSHSYEQYFGPGTRLTVT.

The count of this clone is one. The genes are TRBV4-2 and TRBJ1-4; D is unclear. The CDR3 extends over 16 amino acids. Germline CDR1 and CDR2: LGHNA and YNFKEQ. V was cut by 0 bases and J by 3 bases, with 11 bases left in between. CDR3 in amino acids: CASSQDGKTANEKLFF. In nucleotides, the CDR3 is TGTGCCAGCAGCCAAGATGGGAAGACGGCTAATGAAAAACTGTTTTTT.

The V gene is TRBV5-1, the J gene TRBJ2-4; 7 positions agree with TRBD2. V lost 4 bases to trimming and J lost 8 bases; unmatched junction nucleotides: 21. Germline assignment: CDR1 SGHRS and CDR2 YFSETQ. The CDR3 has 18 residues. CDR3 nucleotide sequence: TGCGCCAGCAGCCTTGCCAATTGGAGGGAGGGAGCCGGGGACATTCAGTACTTC. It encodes CASSLANWREGAGDIQYF. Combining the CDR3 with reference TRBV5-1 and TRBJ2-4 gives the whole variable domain KAGVTQTPRYLIKTRGQQVTLSCSPISGHRSVSWYQQTPGQGLQFLFEYFSETQRNKGNFPGRFSGRQFSNSRSEMNVSTLELGDSALYLCASSLANWREGAGDIQYFGAGTRLSVL.

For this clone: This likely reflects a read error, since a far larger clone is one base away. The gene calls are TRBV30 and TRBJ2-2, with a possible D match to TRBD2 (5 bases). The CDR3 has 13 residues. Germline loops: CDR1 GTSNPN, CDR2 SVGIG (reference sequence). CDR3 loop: CAWDTAGTGELVF. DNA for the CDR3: TGTGCCTGGGACACCGCCGGCACCGGGGAGCTGGTTTTT.

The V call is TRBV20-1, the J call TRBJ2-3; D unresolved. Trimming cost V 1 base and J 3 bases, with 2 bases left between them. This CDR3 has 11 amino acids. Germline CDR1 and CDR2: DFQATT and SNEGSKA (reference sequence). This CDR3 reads CSARVTDTQYF. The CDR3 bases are TGCAGTGCTAGAGTTACAGATACGCAGTATTTT.

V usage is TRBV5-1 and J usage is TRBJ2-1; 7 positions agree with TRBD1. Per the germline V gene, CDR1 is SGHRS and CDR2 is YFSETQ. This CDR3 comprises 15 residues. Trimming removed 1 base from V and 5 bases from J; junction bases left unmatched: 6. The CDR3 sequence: CASSLRTGGNNEQFF. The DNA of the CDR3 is TGCGCCAGCAGCTTGAGGACAGGAGGTAACAATGAGCAGTTCTTC.

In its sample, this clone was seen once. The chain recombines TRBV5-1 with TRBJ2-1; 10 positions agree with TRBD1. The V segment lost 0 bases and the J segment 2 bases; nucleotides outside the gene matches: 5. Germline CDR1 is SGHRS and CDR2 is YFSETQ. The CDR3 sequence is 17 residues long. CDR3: CASSLAAGTGAYNEQFF. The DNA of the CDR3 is TGCGCCAGCAGCTTGGCGGCCGGGACAGGGGCCTACAATGAGCAGTTCTTC.

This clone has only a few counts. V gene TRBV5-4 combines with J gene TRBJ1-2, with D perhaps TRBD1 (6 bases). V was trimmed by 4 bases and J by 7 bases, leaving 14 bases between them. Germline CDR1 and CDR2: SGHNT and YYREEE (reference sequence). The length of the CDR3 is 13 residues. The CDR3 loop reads CASSNREVSGYTF. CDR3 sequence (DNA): TGTGCCAGCAGCAACAGGGAAGTGTCTGGCTACACCTTC.

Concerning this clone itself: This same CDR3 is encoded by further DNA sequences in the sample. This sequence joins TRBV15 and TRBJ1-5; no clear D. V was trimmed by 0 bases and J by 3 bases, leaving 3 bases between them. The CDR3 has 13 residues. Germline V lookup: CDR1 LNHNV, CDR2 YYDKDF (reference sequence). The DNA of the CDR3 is TGTGCCACCAGCAGAGATCCCAATCAGCCCCAGCATTTT. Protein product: CATSRDPNQPQHF. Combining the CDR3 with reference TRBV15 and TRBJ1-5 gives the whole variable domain DAMVIQNPRYQVTQFGKPVTLSCSQTLNHNVMYWYQQKSSQAPKLLFHYYDKDFNNEADTPDNFQSRRPNTSFCFLDIRSPGLGDTAMYLCATSRDPNQPQHFGDGTRLSIL.

The CDR3 reads CATSRGLGDLGANYGYTF. In nucleotides, the CDR3 is TGTGCCACCAGCAGAGGGTTAGGGGACCTAGGGGCGAACTATGGCTACACCTTC. V is TRBV15 and J is TRBJ1-2, with TRBD1 as a possible D gene (5 bases). V dropped 1 base and J dropped 2 bases, with 20 bases sitting between them. The CDR3 has 18 residues. CDR1 and CDR2 from the germline V gene are LNHNV and YYDKDF (reference sequence).

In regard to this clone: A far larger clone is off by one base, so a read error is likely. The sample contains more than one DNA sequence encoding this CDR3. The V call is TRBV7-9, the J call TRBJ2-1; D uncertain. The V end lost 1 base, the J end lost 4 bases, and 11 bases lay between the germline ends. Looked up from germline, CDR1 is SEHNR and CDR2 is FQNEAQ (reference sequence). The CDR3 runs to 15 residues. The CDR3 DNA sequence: TGTGCCAGCAGCTTAGTTCCAGAGGCATACAATGAGCAGTTCTTC. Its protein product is CASSLVPEAYNEQFF.